A selection of T cell receptor beta chains follows, all from one sample in a study of metastatic and nonmetastatic thyroid tumors. TCRdb reprocessed the PCR reads using MiXCR. The repertoire includes 3,000 or so clones, 26% of them detected once, and roughly 15% sits in the top ten. Material: tumor tissue. The receptor set was obtained from a female donor with papillary thyroid cancer or a benign thyroid nodule (not recorded which). Some clones in this sample may be carry-over from other donors' samples. Each CDR3 is given with its conserved first and last residue.

CASSEGTGRTGELFF | TRBV2
CSAPGEDRNYEQYF | TRBV20-1
CASSVGQSPGNTIYF | TRBV9
CSARDPRTGGAYEQYF | TRBV20-1
CASSRSGNNSPLHF | TRBV2
CASSLGAAGSTEAFF | TRBV12-3/TRBV12-4
CASLRESGNTIYF | TRBV28
CASGREWEETQYF | TRBV12-5
CASSSDRVGYTF | TRBV5-1
CASSYSGADEQFF | TRBV6-5
CASSSTTGIEAFF | TRBV7-9
CASSYSTENNSPLHF | TRBV6-5
CASSFYREYEQYF | TRBV7-2
CVSSEALAGGPDTQYF | TRBV6-1
CASSFLFVGAAEAFF | TRBV28
CASSYGQMSNEQFF | TRBV6-6
CASSMTIATDTQYF | TRBV12-3/TRBV12-4
CASSFERDNPSYNEQFF | TRBV9
CASSYSGLAGVYNEQFF | TRBV2
CASSPHRQERNTEAFF | TRBV6-2/TRBV6-3
CASGQAAFSYEQYF | TRBV28
CSALPGQGSTDTQYF | TRBV20-1
CASSVDRTAWGYTF | TRBV6-1
CASSLNMGGGIPHEQYF | TRBV11-3
CASSSRYGELFF | TRBV19
CASSYSRLAGGRVGELFF | TRBV6-5
CAISTTGEGPEAFF | TRBV10-3
CASSLNGGGQETQYF | TRBV7-3
CASSPSSGFF | TRBV12-3/TRBV12-4
CASSQVAGYQETQYF | TRBV3-1
CASSYHRTGTKETQYF | TRBV6-5
CASSMYRGRTPEANVLTF | TRBV19
CASSPDRGKNEQYF | TRBV4-1
CSGRFGGESEQFF | TRBV29-1
CASSQIPGSSYEQYF | TRBV14
CATSDSHYGYTF | TRBV24-1